Presented here are 28 T cell receptor beta chains from one specimen sequenced in a study of T-cell reconstitution after alpha-beta-depleted transplantation in children. Construction of the TCRbeta library involved unique molecular identifiers. MiXCR, applied by TCRdb to the PCR reads, yields one record per CDR3 protein. Here the sample spans around 90,000 distinct CDR3 sequences, 15% to 17% being singletons. The sequencing used PBMCs, mostly from graft donor cells, collected 180 days after TCRalphabeta/CD19-depleted stem cell transplant. The origin of the receptors is a male patient between 2 and 9 years old who had a stem cell transplant for acute lymphoblastic leukemia, so the T cells may come from the graft donor.

In its sample, this clonotype was seen a few times. This chain connects TRBV27 to TRBJ2-7, with 8 bases that match TRBD1. The length of the CDR3 is 13 residues. The V gene's germline CDR1 is MNHEY and CDR2 SMNVEV (reference sequence). V gave up 6 bases and J gave up 4 bases; unmatched junction bases: 5. Written as DNA, the CDR3 is TGTGCCAGCAGCCGGACAGGGACTTACGAGCAGTACTTC. This encodes CASSRTGTYEQYF.

The chain uses TRBV5-4 and TRBJ1-3; D unresolved. CDR1 is SGHNT, CDR2 YYREEE, per germline (reference sequence). The CDR3 totals 15 residues. The V and J ends lost 5 bases and 2 bases respectively, with 14 bases between them. CDR3 in amino acids: CASSQDRTAGNTIYF. The CDR3 nucleotides are TGTGCCAGCAGTCAGGATAGGACGGCTGGAAACACCATATATTTT. The full variable domain, its missing parts supplied by reference TRBV5-4 and TRBJ1-3, is ETGVTQSPTHLIKTRGQQVTLRCSSQSGHNTVSWYQQALGQGPQFIFQYYREEENGRGNFPPRFSGLQFPNYSSELNVNALELDDSALYLCASSQDRTAGNTIYFGEGSWLTVV.

The chain has TRBV20-1 and TRBJ2-3; 7 bases are shared with TRBD2. The germline gives CDR1 DFQATT, CDR2 SNEGSKA (reference sequence). Germline trimming cut 3 bases from V and 9 bases from J; bases unmatched to any gene: 12. This CDR3 region has 14 residues. In DNA form, the CDR3 reads TGCAGTGCTAGTGAGGGAACTAGCGATGCGACGCAGTATTTT. Translating it yields CSASEGTSDATQYF.

There are a few counts of this clonotype. The V call is TRBV6-5, the J call TRBJ1-5; no clear D. Germline lookup yields CDR1 MNHEY and CDR2 SVGAGI. This CDR3 is built from 14 residues. V was trimmed by 4 bases and J by 2 bases, leaving 9 bases between them. CDR3 sequence: CASSSLLGNQPQHF. The CDR3 DNA follows: TGTGCCAGCAGTTCCCTGTTAGGCAATCAGCCCCAGCATTTT.

The V gene is TRBV12-3 or TRBV12-4, the J gene TRBJ1-4; D is possibly TRBD1 (5 bases). Deletions cut 5 bases from V and 8 bases from J, with 15 bases between. The CDR3 spans 14 residues. CDR3 amino acids: CASSPPGPWEKLFF. CDR3 DNA: TGTGCCAGCAGTCCTCCGGGGCCTTGGGAAAAACTGTTTTTT.

This clonotype has only a few counts. The genes are TRBV10-3 and TRBJ1-5; unclear D gene. This CDR3 has 12 amino acids. Germline CDR1 reads ENHRY; CDR2 reads SYGVKD. V gave up 3 bases and J gave up 6 bases, with 6 bases separating them. The chain's CDR3 is CAISDLAQPQHF. CDR3 nucleotide sequence: TGTGCCATCAGTGATTTGGCTCAGCCCCAGCATTTT.

The gene calls are TRBV5-1 and TRBJ1-1; 9 bases agree with TRBD1. From germline, CDR1 is SGHRS and CDR2 YFSETQ. V lost 4 bases, J lost 7 bases, and 11 bases stayed unmatched. This CDR3 spans 15 amino acids. This CDR3 is CASSVAQGAHGEAFF. The DNA for the CDR3 is TGCGCCAGCAGCGTGGCACAGGGGGCGCATGGTGAAGCTTTCTTT.

The chain joins TRBV7-2 to TRBJ1-2; 7 bases fit TRBD1. The CDR3 spans 15 residues. CDR1 and CDR2 from the germline V gene are SGHTA and FQGNSA. J was trimmed by 6 bases and V by 4 bases; bases with no gene match: 11. The CDR3 reads CASSSSAGTAHGYTF. CDR3 DNA sequence: TGTGCCAGCAGCTCCTCCGCCGGGACAGCACATGGCTACACCTTC.

The rearrangement links TRBV20-1 to TRBJ2-1; 7 positions match TRBD2. Unmatched junction bases numbered 12, after V lost 5 bases and J lost 8 bases. This CDR3 contains 14 residues. CDR1 is DFQATT, CDR2 SNEGSKA, per germline (reference sequence). The CDR3 reads CSAAWAGVIDEQFF. The CDR3 region has the DNA TGCAGTGCTGCGTGGGCGGGAGTTATCGATGAGCAGTTCTTC.

This chain joins TRBV5-6 and TRBJ2-2; D is unclear. V shed 5 bases and J shed 3 bases, with 11 bases lying between them. The CDR3 contains 14 residues. Germline values: CDR1 SGHDT, CDR2 YYEEEE. This chain's CDR3 is CASSDTGDTGELFF. The CDR3, as DNA: TGTGCCAGCAGTGACACCGGCGACACCGGGGAGCTGTTTTTT.

The chain carries TRBV7-6 and TRBJ2-5; 10 bases align to TRBD2. Germline V gene sequence: CDR1 SGHVS, CDR2 FNYEAQ. The V and J ends lost 3 bases and 2 bases, in that order; junction bases with no gene match: 9. The CDR3 spans 17 residues. CDR3 amino acids: CASSLMASGGIQETQYF. As DNA, the CDR3 is TGTGCCAGCAGCTTGATGGCTAGCGGGGGTATTCAAGAGACCCAGTACTTC.

This clonotype was recorded a few times. The rearrangement links TRBV5-1 to TRBJ2-7, with D hard to call. Trimming took off 0 bases at V and 3 bases at J, with 4 bases between the two ends. Looked up from germline, CDR1 is SGHRS and CDR2 is YFSETQ. There are 12 residues in the CDR3. In DNA form, the CDR3 reads TGCGCCAGCAGCTTGGACGGCTACGAGCAGTACTTC. Encoded protein: CASSLDGYEQYF.

This clonotype has more than one count but fewer than ten. V usage is TRBV18 and J usage is TRBJ1-6; tentative D call: TRBD1 (6 bases). Trimming removed 6 bases at V and 9 bases at J, with 15 bases between. Germline lookup yields CDR1 KGHSH and CDR2 LQKENI. The CDR3 has 14 amino acids. Written as DNA, the CDR3 is TGTGCCAGCTCCCCGCGGGGAGGGGGTTCACCCCTCCACTTT. The encoded protein is CASSPRGGGSPLHF.

This clonotype was detected a few times. The gene calls are TRBV15 and TRBJ1-3, with a possible D match to TRBD1 (5 bases). V lost 5 bases and J lost 0, with 11 bases in between. The CDR3 is made up of 15 amino acids. CDR1 LNHNV and CDR2 YYDKDF come from the germline V gene (reference sequence). CDR3 in amino acids: CATSGDRLSGNTIYF. The CDR3 DNA reads TGTGCCACCAGCGGGGACCGACTCTCTGGAAACACCATATATTTT. The variable domain in full, completed from reference TRBV15 and TRBJ1-3, reads DAMVIQNPRYQVTQFGKPVTLSCSQTLNHNVMYWYQQKSSQAPKLLFHYYDKDFNNEADTPDNFQSRRPNTSFCFLDIRSPGLGDTAMYLCATSGDRLSGNTIYFGEGSWLTVV.

This chain joins TRBV10-1 and TRBJ2-3, with 7 bases fitting TRBD2. Germline V gene data show CDR1 as WNHNN and CDR2 as SYGVQD (reference sequence). J was trimmed by 7 bases and V by 6 bases; bases with no gene match: 7. The CDR3 covers 13 residues. This CDR3 is CASSGGSVYTQYF. CDR3 in DNA: TGCGCCAGCAGCGGGGGGTCCGTTTATACGCAGTATTTT.

This chain uses TRBV6-1 with TRBJ2-5, with 9 bases aligning to TRBD2. Germline V CDR1 and CDR2: MNHNS, SASEGT. J was trimmed by 2 bases and V by 3 bases; bases with no gene match: 10. The CDR3 runs to 17 residues. The CDR3 DNA reads TGTGCCAGCAGTGACGGTTTTAGCGGGGGCGGTCAAGAGACCCAGTACTTC. It translates to CASSDGFSGGGQETQYF.

This clonotype was seen more than once but under ten times. This chain uses TRBV29-1 with TRBJ1-2, with 8 bases aligning to TRBD1. Germline values: CDR1 SQVTM, CDR2 ANQGSEA. CDR3 length: 16 residues. With 1 base clipped from V and 4 bases from J, the junction kept 11 bases outside the gene matches. CDR3 residues: CSVEALPTGAGYGYTF. In nucleotides, the CDR3 is TGCAGCGTTGAAGCCCTTCCGACAGGGGCTGGCTATGGCTACACCTTC.

The chain employs TRBV20-1 and TRBJ1-6; TRBD1 matches at 8 bases. V lost 3 bases and J lost 7; bases outside the gene matches: 8. CDR1 and CDR2 (germline): DFQATT, SNEGSKA (reference sequence). The CDR3 sequence is 15 residues long. The CDR3 bases are TGCAGTGCTAGTCGTGCAGGGGGCGCGAATTCACCCCTCCACTTT. As protein: CSASRAGGANSPLHF.

This clonotype was observed a few times. The chain is built from TRBV7-2 and TRBJ1-5; D remains unclear. The V gene's germline CDR1 is SGHTA and CDR2 FQGNSA. V was cut by 6 bases and J by 2 bases, with 8 bases left in between. The CDR3 runs to 13 residues. DNA for the CDR3: TGTGCCAGCAGGTGGATGTGCAATCAGCCCCAGCATTTT. Encoded protein: CASRWMCNQPQHF.

The table lists this clonotype with a few counts. V usage is TRBV7-8 and J usage is TRBJ1-3; possibly TRBD1 for D (6 bases). CDR1 and CDR2 (germline): SGHVS, FQNEAQ. Between the trimmed V and J ends, which lost 5 bases and 0 bases, there was a span of 17 bases. This CDR3 has 17 residues. DNA of the CDR3: TGTGCCAGCAGCCCACTGGGGGGGCCCTTCTCTGGAAACACCATATATTTT. Amino acids: CASSPLGGPFSGNTIYF.

In this sample, this clonotype turned up a few times. J is TRBJ2-4 and V is TRBV4-1; either TRBD1 or TRBD2 may fit D (5 bases each). The length of the CDR3 is 12 residues. Germline V gene data show CDR1 as MGHRA and CDR2 as YSYEKL. Trimming took 5 bases from V and 8 from J, leaving 10 bases between them. The CDR3 region is CASSGGRDIQYF. In DNA, the CDR3 is TGCGCCAGCAGCGGGGGTAGGGACATTCAGTACTTC.

The table lists this clonotype with a few counts. In DNA, the CDR3 is TGTGCCAGCAGCCCCGGCGGAACGGGGGCCCGGGGTGCCGGGGAGCTGTTTTTT. Its translation: CASSPGGTGARGAGELFF. The chain employs TRBV7-7 and TRBJ2-2, with D perhaps given as TRBD1 or TRBD2 (6 bases each). Germline V gene data show CDR1 as SSHAT and CDR2 as FNYEAQ (reference sequence). This CDR3 has 18 amino acids. V was cut by 5 bases and J by 6 bases, with 25 bases left in between. Based on the CDR3 plus reference TRBV7-7 and TRBJ2-2, the full variable domain is GAGVSQSPRYKVTKRGQDVTLRCDPISSHATLYWYQQALGQGPEFLTYFNYEAQPDKSGLPSDRFSAERPEGSISTLTIQRTEQRDSAMYRCASSPGGTGARGAGELFFGEGSRLTVL.

V and J are TRBV5-1 and TRBJ2-5; 7 bases align to TRBD1. Germline CDR1 is SGHRS and CDR2 is YFSETQ. The CDR3 runs 13 residues. The junction had 6 bases not matched to a gene; V was cut back by 5 bases and J by 5 bases. The CDR3 loop reads CASRLGGAETQYF. The DNA for the CDR3 is TGCGCCAGCAGACTAGGGGGCGCGGAGACCCAGTACTTC.

This clonotype showed up many times. This chain links TRBV5-1 with TRBJ2-3; 13 positions agree with TRBD2. This CDR3 contains 16 residues. V dropped 2 bases and J dropped 1; count of bases not matched to a gene: 1. In germline, CDR1 is SGHRS, CDR2 YFSETQ. The CDR3 DNA reads as TGCGCCAGCAGCTTACTAGCGGGGGGGCGCACAGATACGCAGTATTTT. It encodes CASSLLAGGRTDTQYF.

The rearrangement links TRBV20-1 to TRBJ1-5; 7 positions match TRBD1. The CDR3 is made up of 15 amino acids. CDR1 and CDR2 from the germline V gene are DFQATT and SNEGSKA (reference sequence). V lost 0 bases to trimming and J lost 4 bases; unmatched junction nucleotides: 6. The CDR3 spells CSARDNEQGNQPQHF. DNA of the CDR3: TGCAGTGCTAGAGATAATGAACAGGGGAATCAGCCCCAGCATTTT.

This clonotype was recorded a few times. The rearrangement uses TRBV7-8 and TRBJ2-1, with D possibly being TRBD1 (5 bases). From germline, CDR1 is SGHVS and CDR2 FQNEAQ. The CDR3 sequence is 14 residues long. V lost 3 bases to trimming and J lost 7 bases, with 13 bases between them. CDR3 DNA sequence: TGTGCCAGCAGCTTTGCGTCGCAGGGAAATGAGCAGTTCTTC. It is translated as CASSFASQGNEQFF. The full variable domain, with the rest looked up from reference TRBV7-8 and TRBJ2-1, is GAGVSQSPRYKVAKRGQDVALRCDPISGHVSLFWYQQALGQGPEFLTYFQNEAQLDKSGLPSDRFFAERPEGSVSTLKIQRTQQEDSAVYLCASSFASQGNEQFFGPGTRLTVL.

This sequence joins TRBV7-9 and TRBJ1-2, with 9 nucleotides matching TRBD1. Germline CDR1 is SEHNR and CDR2 is FQNEAQ (reference sequence). The CDR3 spans 17 residues. The V segment lost 4 bases and the J segment 4 bases; nucleotides outside the gene matches: 13. The CDR3 region is CASSSQGRDRDIYGYTF. The CDR3 nucleotides are TGTGCCAGCAGCTCCCAAGGCCGGGACAGGGATATCTATGGCTACACCTTC.

The chain recombines TRBV7-2 with TRBJ1-4; D unclear. The CDR3 consists of 16 residues. V was clipped by 4 bases and J by 10 bases, with 22 bases between them. Per the germline V gene, CDR1 is SGHTA and CDR2 is FQGNSA. CDR3 amino acids: CASSSLNWTLKGKLFF. CDR3 bases: TGTGCCAGCAGCTCCTTAAATTGGACCCTAAAGGGAAAACTGTTTTTT. Full variable domain (outside the CDR3, taken from reference TRBV7-2 and TRBJ1-4): GAGVSQSPSNKVTEKGKDVELRCDPISGHTALYWYRQSLGQGLEFLIYFQGNSAPDKSGLPSDRFSAERTGGSVSTLTIQRTQQEDSAVYLCASSSLNWTLKGKLFFGSGTQLSVL.